Presented here are 11 T cell receptor beta chains from one specimen sequenced in a study of tumor-infiltrating lymphocytes in primary liver carcinoma (dated by TCRdb to 2017 to 2019). The sequencer was an Illumina HiSeq 2500. A constant-region primer and ProtoScript II reverse transcriptase were used to reverse-transcribe TCRbeta-specific cDNA from roughly 0.55 ug total RNA. Three nested multiplex PCR rounds, following a slightly modified ARM-PCR procedure, were used to build the TCRbeta libraries. The first two PCR rounds used multiplex TRBV1-TRBV30 forward primers with a Cbeta reverse primer, each for roughly 11 cycles. The raw public reads went through TCRdb reprocessing: fastp at Q25, MiXCR clone calling, in-frame beta chains kept. Every entry covers one CDR3 protein and lists the most common genes and DNA from its rows. The sample profile shows some 100,000 distinct CDR3 sequences; about 62% of them were found once. Approximately 12% of the sample belongs to the ten largest clones.

Total RNA and DNA were co-extracted from 20-30 mg of bulk tissue with the AllPrep DNA/RNA mini kit, without cell sorting. Material for sequencing was liver tumor tissue from sampling region 2. The cell subset or site label for this specimen denotes: tumor region T2, inferior pole. These TCRs come from a woman in her sixties or seventies with primary liver carcinoma and hepatitis B virus infection.

V gene TRBV19 combines with J gene TRBJ2-4; D gene unclear. The CDR3 totals 17 residues. The V end lost 1 base, the J end lost 3 bases, and 16 bases lay between the germline ends. Per the germline V gene, CDR1 is LNHDA and CDR2 is SQIVND (reference sequence). The CDR3 nucleotides are TGTGCCAGTAGTATAGGGGCTGGCGAATCTGGCAAAAACATTCAGTACTTC. Its protein product is CASSIGAGESGKNIQYF.

The chain links TRBV7-9 to TRBJ2-1; D might be TRBD1 or TRBD2, each matching 6 bases. Germline V gene lookup returns CDR1 SEHNR and CDR2 FQNEAQ (reference sequence). Trimming took 5 bases from V and 10 from J, leaving 21 bases between them. The CDR3 spans 15 residues. In DNA, the CDR3 is TGTGCCAGCAGCCATGATAGGGGGGTGATGGGGGAGCAGTTCTTC. This codes for CASSHDRGVMGEQFF.

This sequence joins TRBV2 and TRBJ1-5; 7 nucleotides agree with TRBD1. V lost 2 bases, J lost 5 bases, and 6 bases stayed unmatched. CDR3 size: 15 residues. Germline V gene sequence: CDR1 SNHLY, CDR2 FYNNEI. The DNA of the CDR3 is TGTGCCAGCAGTGAACGACCTCAGGGGGATCAGCCCCAGCATTTT. Translation gives CASSERPQGDQPQHF.

In its sample, this clonotype is medium-sized (0.01 to 0.1%). The rearrangement joins TRBV11-2 to TRBJ2-7; D unresolved. V dropped 6 bases and J dropped 3 bases, with 21 bases sitting between them. The germline gives CDR1 SGHAT, CDR2 FQNNGV. The CDR3 sequence is 16 residues long. CDR3 sequence: CASSPIRRHGDYEQYF. CDR3 coding DNA: TGTGCCAGCAGTCCAATTAGGAGACACGGAGACTACGAGCAGTACTTC.

The rearrangement uses TRBV20-1 and TRBJ2-5, with 8 positions matching TRBD1. Germline-derived CDR1 and CDR2 are DFQATT and SNEGSKA (reference sequence). Trimming took 3 bases from V and 5 from J; bases not matched to a gene: 8. The length of the CDR3 is 14 residues. CDR3 sequence: CSARIQGAVETQYF. CDR3 DNA sequence: TGCAGTGCTAGGATTCAGGGGGCGGTTGAGACCCAGTACTTC.

A remark on this clonotype: Possible read error: a much larger clone is one base away. The chain is built from TRBV6-6 and TRBJ2-7; 9 bases fit TRBD2. Germline values: CDR1 MNHNY, CDR2 SVGAGI (reference sequence). CDR3 length equals 15 residues. The CDR3 coding sequence is TGTCCCGGCACCTCCGGGCTAGCGGGACCCTACGAGCAGTACTTC. Its protein is CPGTSGLAGPYEQYF.

This clonotype was seen a single time. A read error may explain this, as a much larger clone is one base away. Since no conserved phenylalanine or tryptophan closes the CDR3, a read error is the likely cause. This chain links TRBV25-1 with TRBJ2-1; no definite D call. This CDR3 is built from 13 residues. With 3 bases removed from V and 6 bases from J, the gap between germline ends came to 9 bases. Per the germline V gene, CDR1 is MGHDK and CDR2 is SYGVNS. The CDR3 is CASSDALRNEQFL. DNA of the CDR3: TGTGCCAGCAGTGATGCGTTGCGCAATGAGCAGTTCCTC.

This clonotype was observed once. The J gene is TRBJ2-7, the V gene TRBV11-2; D call uncertain. This CDR3 has 15 residues. Trimming shortened V by 7 bases and J by 2 bases, and 18 bases separated the two germline ends. CDR1 SGHAT and CDR2 FQNNGV come from the germline V gene. The CDR3 is CASILDPAETYEQYF. CDR3 DNA sequence: TGTGCCAGCATCTTGGACCCTGCGGAGACCTACGAGCAGTACTTC.

A remark on this clonotype: The germline gene is not matched at one end of the junction; a read error may be the cause. The CDR3: CSVDRLAGGTYTQYF. The CDR3 coding sequence is TGCAGCGTTGATCGACTAGCGGGAGGCACATATACGCAGTATTTT. The chain combines TRBV29-1 with TRBJ2-3; the match to TRBD2 covers 13 bases. The CDR3 has 15 amino acids. CDR1 and CDR2 from the germline V gene are SQVTM and ANQGSEA.

The genes are TRBV11-2 and TRBJ2-2; 7 nucleotides align to TRBD2. V dropped 5 bases and J dropped 17; count of bases not matched to a gene: 8. The CDR3 covers 11 residues. The germline CDR1 and CDR2 sequences are SGHAT and FQNNGV. CDR3 in DNA: TGTGCCAGCAGCCCTAGCGGAGGGCTATTTTTT. Protein product: CASSPSGGLFF.

Remarks on this clonotype: A read error may account for a junction end that differs from germline. V and J are TRBV6-6 and TRBJ2-1; unclear D gene. The CDR3 runs to 14 residues. The germline gives CDR1 MNHNY, CDR2 SVGAGI (reference sequence). The CDR3 region is CASRRALSYHEQSF. The CDR3 nucleotides are TGTGCCAGCCGTCGGGCCCTCTCCTACCATGAGCAGTCCTTC.